The T cell receptor beta chain under discussion was sequenced for a study of T cell changes during pregnancy in multiple sclerosis. The repertoire was sequenced with immunoSEQ multiplex PCR; TCRdb's copy has only in-frame clones and lacks some. The table includes about 40,000 clones, around 92% detected once. Trimming cost V 1 base and J 3 bases, with 4 bases left between them. This CDR3 spans 13 amino acids. Germline assignment: CDR1 SGHAT and CDR2 FQNNGV. The chain couples TRBV11-2 to TRBJ1-3; D not certain. This receptor was identified in a female donor with multiple sclerosis, enrolled in a pregnancy study. The source material was CD8+ T cells from peripheral blood mononuclear cells, sampled in the third trimester of pregnancy. CDR3 residues: CASSLGVGNTIYF. The CDR3 DNA reads TGTGCCAGCAGCTTAGGCGTTGGAAACACCATATATTTT.